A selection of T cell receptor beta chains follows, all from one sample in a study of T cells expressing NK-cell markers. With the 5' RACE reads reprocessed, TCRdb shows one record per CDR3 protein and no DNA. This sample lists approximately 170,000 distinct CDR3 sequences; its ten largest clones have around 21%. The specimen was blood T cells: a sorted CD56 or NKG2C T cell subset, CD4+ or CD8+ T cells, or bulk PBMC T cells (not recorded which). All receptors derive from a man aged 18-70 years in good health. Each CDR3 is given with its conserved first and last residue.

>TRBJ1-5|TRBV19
CASSIAVNSNQPQHF
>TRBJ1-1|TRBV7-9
CASSSPRGFGAFF
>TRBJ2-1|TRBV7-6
CASSLYREGNEQFF
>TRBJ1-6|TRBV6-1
CASSEARGTVSSYNSPLHF
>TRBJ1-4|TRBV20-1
CSARVQTTNEKLFF
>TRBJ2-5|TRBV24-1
CATSEGGEQETQYF
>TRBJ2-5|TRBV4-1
CASSQVRTGKETQYF
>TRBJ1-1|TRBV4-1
CASSQDPGSFTEAFF
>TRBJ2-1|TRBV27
CASSLLFGIAGGLGDEQFF
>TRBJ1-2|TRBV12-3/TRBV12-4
CASNKVQGSYGYTF
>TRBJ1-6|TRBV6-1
CASTLGGNSPLHF
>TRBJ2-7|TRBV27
CASSLYLPGQGAKGEQYF
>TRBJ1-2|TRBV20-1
CSARPRLTNYGYTF
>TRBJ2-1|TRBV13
CATLESTGRRGNEQFF
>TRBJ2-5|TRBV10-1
CASTRQGPYPAQETQYF
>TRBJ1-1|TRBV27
CASSFNREWNTEAFF
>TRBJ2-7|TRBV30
CAWSDFGQGYEQYF
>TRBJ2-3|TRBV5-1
CASRGADTQYF
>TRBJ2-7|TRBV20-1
CSARVNERLAGYEQYF
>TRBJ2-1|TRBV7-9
CASSFVGTRGYNEQFF
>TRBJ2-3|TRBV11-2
CASSLVGGAADTQYF
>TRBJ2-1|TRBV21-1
CASSKYVRNEQFF
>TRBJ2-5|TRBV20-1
CSAQQTAWGETQYF
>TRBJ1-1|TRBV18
CASSPEVGNTEAFF
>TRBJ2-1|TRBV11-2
CASSPTHLRGEQFF
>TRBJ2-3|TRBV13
CASSSGTGLTDTQYF
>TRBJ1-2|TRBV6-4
CASSENSNYGYTF
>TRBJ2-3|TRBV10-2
CASTQVGAVGHTIIDTQYF
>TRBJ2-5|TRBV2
CASSVGGGSLETQYF
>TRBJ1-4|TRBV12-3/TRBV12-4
CASSSLQATNEKLFF
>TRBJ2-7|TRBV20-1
CSARFETSGGFYEQYF
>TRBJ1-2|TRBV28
CASSFHRGNYGYTF
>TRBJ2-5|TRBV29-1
CSVELAGETETQYF
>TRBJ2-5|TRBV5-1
CASSPLLQETQYF
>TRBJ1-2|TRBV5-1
CASDPTGRSIYGYTF
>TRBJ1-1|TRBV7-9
CASSSSEDGGTEAFF
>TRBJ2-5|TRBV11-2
CASSLEGRSQETQYF
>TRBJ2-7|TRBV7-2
CASSLKGTGVHEQYF
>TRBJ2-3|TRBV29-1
CSVESGPSNTYTQYF
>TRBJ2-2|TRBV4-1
CASSQGQGGTGELFF
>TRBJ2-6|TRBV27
CASSDGQGAYGANVLTF
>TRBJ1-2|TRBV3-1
CASSQPTGPDYGYTF